Included here is one T cell receptor beta chain sequence, with context. The data belong to a study of beta chain features in type 1 diabetes. The investigators reverse transcribed all of the isolated RNA, so they sequenced expressed TCRB transcripts. Repertoires were generated with immunoSEQ multiplex PCR, while TCRdb's copy carries only in-frame clones and drops some. The sample records about 370,000 clones, roughly 16% being singletons. The germline V gene encodes CDR1 MNHEY and CDR2 SVGAGI. With 6 bases clipped from V and 3 bases from J, the junction kept 5 bases outside the gene matches. The CDR3 has 14 residues.

The genes are TRBV6-5 and TRBJ2-5; 9 nucleotides match TRBD1. The TCR comes from a young woman in good health. Sequencing used naive CD4+ T cells from blood. The CDR3 region is CASSPDRGKETQYF. The CDR3, as DNA: TGTGCCAGCAGCCCAGACAGGGGGAAAGAGACCCAGTACTTC.